The 8 T cell receptor beta chains listed next were all sequenced from one sample in a study of T cell repertoires in cytomegalovirus infection (dated by TCRdb to the late 2010s). Sequencing took place on an Illumina HiSeq 1500. TCRdb trimmed the raw reads at Q25, called clones with MiXCR and kept productive beta chains. Rows with one shared CDR3 protein collapse into an entry with the most common genes and DNA. Counted in this sample were about 440,000 distinct CDR3 sequences; 25% to 40% of them appeared once. Roughly 15% of the sample goes to the ten largest clones. Sequencing was done on a sample of PBMCs. These receptors came from a human donor in good health (CMV status not recorded). Some clones in this sample may be carry-over from other donors' samples.

Only a few counts were recorded for this clonotype. This chain links TRBV12-3 or TRBV12-4 with TRBJ1-2, with a weak D call TRBD1 (6 bases). The V and J ends lost 5 bases and 4 bases respectively, with 14 bases between them. The CDR3 sequence is 14 residues long. The CDR3: CASSTTGSGYGYTF. The CDR3 coding sequence is TGTGCCAGCAGTACCACAGGGTCCGGCTATGGCTACACCTTC.

The chain carries TRBV6-5 and TRBJ2-5; no clear D. The CDR3 sequence is 13 residues long. Looked up from germline, CDR1 is MNHEY and CDR2 is SVGAGI. Trimming removed 2 bases from V and 8 bases from J, with 12 bases in between. The CDR3 loop reads CASSYGPTNTQYF. CDR3 DNA: TGTGCCAGCAGTTACGGGCCGACCAATACCCAGTACTTC.

This clonotype was recorded a few times. The chain combines TRBV19 with TRBJ1-1, with TRBD1 as a possible D gene (5 bases). V was cut by 3 bases and J by 3 bases, with 11 bases left in between. This CDR3 contains 14 residues. CDR1 and CDR2 (germline): LNHDA, SQIVND (reference sequence). Written as DNA, the CDR3 is TGTGCCAGTAGTATGGGGGGTTCCGACACTGAAGCTTTCTTT. Translated, it gives CASSMGGSDTEAFF.

The table lists this clonotype with a count of one. This rearrangement joins TRBV2 to TRBJ1-1; maybe TRBD1 (6 bases). The CDR3 is 16 residues long. The germline V and J ends were trimmed by 6 bases and 0 bases, with 17 bases remaining between them. Germline V gives CDR1 SNHLY, CDR2 FYNNEI. The CDR3 DNA reads as TGTGCCAGCAGGAGGGGGGTAGTCGGACTGAACACTGAAGCTTTCTTT. Protein: CASRRGVVGLNTEAFF.

A note on this clonotype: A read error may be the cause here, since a much bigger clone is one base away. Lacking the conserved final phenylalanine or tryptophan, this CDR3 likely reflects a read error. The chain carries TRBV7-6 and TRBJ2-7; D unclear. The CDR3 consists of 12 residues. Germline V gene lookup returns CDR1 SGHVS and CDR2 FNYEAQ. Between the trimmed V and J ends, which lost 3 bases and 7 bases, there was a span of 10 bases. The CDR3 nucleotides are TGTGCCAGCAGCTTCTTGGTCCGTGAGCAGTACTTA. Translating it yields CASSFLVREQYL.

This clonotype appeared a few times. This chain uses TRBV2 with TRBJ2-1, with TRBD2 matching 7 bases. V was pared by 10 bases and J by 7 bases, with 10 bases of the junction left unmatched. Germline V gene sequence: CDR1 SNHLY, CDR2 FYNNEI. The CDR3 has 13 amino acids. The CDR3 DNA is TGTGCCACCGGAGCGGGGCTTGGAAATGAGCAGTTCTTC. It encodes CATGAGLGNEQFF.

The CDR3 region has the DNA TGCGCCAGCAGTAGGGCTAGCGGGGGCAGCAACAATGAGCAGTTCTTC. Translation gives CASSRASGGSNNEQFF. The J gene is TRBJ2-1, the V gene TRBV5-1; 10 bases are shared with TRBD2. The CDR3 loop spans 16 amino acids. The trim removed 5 bases at V and 5 bases at J, leaving 10 bases unmatched. Germline V gives CDR1 SGHRS, CDR2 YFSETQ.

This clonotype has more than one count but fewer than ten. J is TRBJ1-1 and V is TRBV2, with unresolved D. Per the germline V gene, CDR1 is SNHLY and CDR2 is FYNNEI. This CDR3 comprises 12 residues. V lost 6 bases and J lost 6, with 11 bases in between. The CDR3 spells CASREKVAEAFF. As DNA, the CDR3 is TGTGCCAGCAGGGAAAAAGTCGCTGAAGCTTTCTTT.